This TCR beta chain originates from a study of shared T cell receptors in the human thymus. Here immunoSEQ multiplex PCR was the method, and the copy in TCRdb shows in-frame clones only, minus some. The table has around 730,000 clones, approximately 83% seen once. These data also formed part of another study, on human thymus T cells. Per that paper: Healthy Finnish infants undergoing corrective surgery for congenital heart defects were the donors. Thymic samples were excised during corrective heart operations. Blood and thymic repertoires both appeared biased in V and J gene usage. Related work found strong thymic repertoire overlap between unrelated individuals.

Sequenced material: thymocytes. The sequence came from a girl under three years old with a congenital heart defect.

The chain's CDR3 is CASSYGQVDSPLHF. CDR3 nucleotide sequence: TGTGCCAGCAGTTACGGACAGGTGGATTCACCCCTCCACTTT. The J gene is TRBJ1-6, the V gene TRBV6-6; 7 bases are shared with TRBD1. The V segment lost 2 bases and the J segment 8 bases; nucleotides outside the gene matches: 3. The CDR3 has 14 amino acids. Germline V gives CDR1 MNHNY, CDR2 SVGAGI (reference sequence).